These 29 T cell receptor beta chains originate from one sample sequenced in a study of T cells in Graves' hyperthyroidism and ophthalmopathy. Researchers took RNA transcripts and amplified the TCR beta CDR3 regions from them. Using the HTBI primer set, a first-round RT-PCR was run on the TCR CDR3. One entry per CDR3 protein, called by TCRdb with MiXCR from the multiplex PCR reads. The table shows some 600,000 distinct CDR3 sequences, with approximately 15% occurring only once. Sequencing used blood. These receptors originate from a woman aged 30 to 39 with Graves' hyperthyroidism that later progressed to Graves' ophthalmopathy.

This clonotype has a count of ten or more. The V call is TRBV30, the J call TRBJ2-1, with D tentatively TRBD2 (6 bases). V lost 1 base and J 3 bases, leaving 10 bases between the germline ends. The CDR3 is 14 amino acids. From germline, CDR1 is GTSNPN and CDR2 SVGIG (reference sequence). The DNA for the CDR3 is TGTGCCTGGAGTGGGGTAGCGGACTACAATGAGCAGTTCTTC. Its protein product is CAWSGVADYNEQFF.

The V and J genes are TRBV27 and TRBJ1-1; 10 bases align to TRBD1. Germline assignment: CDR1 MNHEY and CDR2 SMNVEV (reference sequence). The CDR3 consists of 15 residues. The junction had 4 bases not matched to a gene; V was cut back by 5 bases and J by 1 base. CDR3 in DNA: TGTGCCAGCAGTCCCGGACAGGGGGGGAACACTGAAGCTTTCTTT. Protein sequence: CASSPGQGGNTEAFF.

In its sample, this clonotype was seen many times. The chain couples TRBV10-3 to TRBJ1-1; perhaps TRBD1 as D (6 bases). This CDR3 comprises 14 residues. Trimming shortened V by 8 bases and J by 2 bases, and 15 bases separated the two germline ends. CDR1 is ENHRY and CDR2 is SYGVKD in the germline V gene. CDR3 sequence (DNA): TGTGCCATCGTGGGGGGCTACCGAAACACTGAAGCTTTCTTT. Protein product: CAIVGGYRNTEAFF.

The chain has TRBV27 and TRBJ1-1; D is unresolved. The germline gives CDR1 MNHEY, CDR2 SMNVEV (reference sequence). V dropped 11 bases and J dropped 3 bases, with 16 bases sitting between them. The CDR3 is 13 residues long. The CDR3 sequence is CASREGPDTEAFF. Here the CDR3 DNA reads TGTGCCTCACGAGAAGGGCCGGACACTGAAGCTTTCTTT.

Many counts were recorded for this clonotype. The chain recombines TRBV19 with TRBJ1-4; 9 bases map to TRBD1. Looked up from germline, CDR1 is LNHDA and CDR2 is SQIVND (reference sequence). The length of the CDR3 is 19 residues. The trim removed 6 bases at V and 5 bases at J, leaving 19 bases unmatched. The CDR3 region is CASRLFGTGSFGGNEKLFF. For the CDR3, the DNA is TGTGCCAGTAGGCTATTTGGGACAGGGTCTTTCGGGGGAAATGAAAAACTGTTTTTT.

This clonotype was counted ten times or more. V and J are TRBV6-1 and TRBJ2-1; TRBD2 matches 9 bases. Unmatched junction bases numbered 14, after V lost 5 bases and J lost 9 bases. Germline V CDR1 and CDR2: MNHNS, SASEGT. There are 16 residues in the CDR3. The CDR3 here is CASSSYPAGGKGEQFF. Written as DNA, the CDR3 is TGTGCCAGCAGTTCCTACCCAGCGGGGGGCAAAGGTGAGCAGTTCTTC.

This clonotype was detected many times. The rearrangement uses TRBV7-2 and TRBJ1-6, with D uncertain. Trimming left V 0 bases short and J 2 bases short, with 11 bases between. The CDR3 sequence is 17 residues long. Germline V gives CDR1 SGHTA, CDR2 FQGNSA. The chain's CDR3 is CASSLAAGIAYNSPLHF. For the CDR3, the DNA is TGTGCCAGCAGCTTAGCGGCGGGAATCGCCTATAATTCACCCCTCCACTTT.

This clonotype was recorded at least ten times. The chain has TRBV20-1 and TRBJ2-5, with 7 bases identical to TRBD1. This CDR3 has 13 residues. CDR1 is DFQATT, CDR2 SNEGSKA, per germline (reference sequence). Unmatched junction bases numbered 6, after V lost 4 bases and J lost 4 bases. The CDR3 is CSATRTGRETQYF. CDR3 DNA: TGCAGTGCTACCCGGACAGGTAGAGAGACCCAGTACTTC.

This clonotype came up a few times. The genes are TRBV3-1 and TRBJ1-1; a weak D match, TRBD1 (6 bases). CDR1 LGHDT and CDR2 YNNKEL come from the germline V gene (reference sequence). The CDR3 has 15 amino acids. Trimming cost V 4 bases and J 1 base, with 13 bases left between them. The CDR3 bases are TGTGCCAGCAGCCCTACAGACAGGTCGAACACTGAAGCTTTCTTT. Its translation: CASSPTDRSNTEAFF.

The chain carries TRBV9 and TRBJ1-1; D remains unclear. Germline V gives CDR1 SGDLS, CDR2 YYNGEE. The V gene lost 0 bases and the J gene lost 1 base, with 7 bases spanning the gap. The CDR3 runs 14 residues. The CDR3, as DNA: TGTGCCAGCAGCGTAGTTAGGGCGAACACTGAAGCTTTCTTT. It yields the protein CASSVVRANTEAFF.

This clonotype was seen repeatedly, ten times or more. The chain joins TRBV6-1 to TRBJ2-7; tentatively, D is TRBD1 (5 bases). Germline CDR1 is MNHNS and CDR2 is SASEGT. The CDR3 sequence is 14 residues long. V was pared by 3 bases and J by 1 base, with 10 bases between. DNA of the CDR3: TGTGCCAGCAGTGAGCTCGGACAATCCTACGAGCAGTACTTC. It translates to CASSELGQSYEQYF.

This clonotype was seen only once. The chain uses TRBV10-3 and TRBJ2-2, with D hard to call. V dropped 3 bases and J dropped 0 bases, with 5 bases sitting between them. This CDR3 comprises 14 residues. Germline V lookup: CDR1 ENHRY, CDR2 SYGVKD. This CDR3 is CAISDQPNTGELFF. DNA of the CDR3: TGTGCCATCAGTGACCAGCCGAACACCGGGGAGCTGTTTTTT.

This clonotype was seen repeatedly, ten times or more. The genes are TRBV4-2 and TRBJ2-7; 8 nucleotides line up with TRBD1. The CDR3 covers 15 residues. J was trimmed by 5 bases and V by 4 bases; bases with no gene match: 10. CDR1 is LGHNA, CDR2 YNFKEQ, per germline. The DNA of the CDR3 is TGTGCCAGCAGCCCGCAGGGGACAGGTGGCGACGAGCAGTACTTC. It specifies CASSPQGTGGDEQYF.

This clonotype was seen repeatedly, ten times or more. V is TRBV28 and J is TRBJ1-6, with a tentative D call TRBD1 (5 bases). With 6 bases removed from V and 5 bases from J, the gap between germline ends came to 20 bases. The germline V gene encodes CDR1 MDHEN and CDR2 SYDVKM. This CDR3 region has 17 residues. CDR3 in amino acids: CASSPGHQSLNNSPLHF. The CDR3 DNA reads TGTGCCAGCAGCCCAGGACACCAGTCTCTCAATAATTCACCCCTCCACTTT.

This clonotype has ten or more counts. The chain carries TRBV6-1 and TRBJ1-2; TRBD1 matches at 8 bases. The CDR3 spans 15 residues. With V trimmed by 6 bases and J by 0 bases, 6 bases remained unmatched. Germline V gives CDR1 MNHNS, CDR2 SASEGT. The CDR3 sequence is CASRGDRPSNYGYTF. CDR3 in DNA: TGTGCCAGCAGGGGGGACAGGCCGTCTAACTATGGCTACACCTTC.

The rearrangement links TRBV7-6 to TRBJ1-1; 10 nucleotides agree with TRBD1. Trimming took 5 bases from V and 4 from J; bases not matched to a gene: 7. The CDR3 is made up of 15 amino acids. The germline gives CDR1 SGHVS, CDR2 FNYEAQ. The CDR3 DNA is TGTGCCAGCAGCCTAGTAGGACAGGGGGGCACTGAAGCTTTCTTT. Amino acids: CASSLVGQGGTEAFF.

The table lists this clonotype with many counts. V usage is TRBV27 and J usage is TRBJ1-1; maybe TRBD1 (5 bases). Trimming stripped 0 bases from V and 5 bases from J, with 13 bases between. CDR1 is MNHEY and CDR2 is SMNVEV in the germline V gene (reference sequence). The CDR3 covers 15 residues. DNA of the CDR3: TGTGCCAGCAGTTTATCACCAGGGCCGGGGACTGAAGCTTTCTTT. It specifies CASSLSPGPGTEAFF.

This clonotype has at least ten counts. The CDR3 is CASSLAAGLQETQYF. The DNA of the CDR3 is TGTGCCAGCAGCTTAGCCGCAGGGCTCCAAGAGACCCAGTACTTC. The chain uses TRBV7-9 and TRBJ2-5; maybe TRBD1 (5 bases). Trimming removed 0 bases from V and 1 base from J, with 9 bases in between. CDR1 is SEHNR, CDR2 FQNEAQ, per germline (reference sequence). This CDR3 spans 15 amino acids.

This clonotype was seen repeatedly, ten times or more. V and J are TRBV3-1 and TRBJ1-2; no firm D call. The V gene lost 0 bases and the J gene lost 1 base, with 12 bases spanning the gap. This CDR3 is built from 16 residues. Germline V gene lookup returns CDR1 LGHDT and CDR2 YNNKEL (reference sequence). The CDR3 spells CASSQEGSYNNYGYTF. Here the CDR3 DNA reads TGTGCCAGCAGCCAAGAAGGCAGTTATAATAACTATGGCTACACCTTC.

This clonotype appeared many times. The CDR3 DNA sequence: TGTGCCAGCAGTTTATCTGCGGCGGGGGAGATAGGCTACACCTTC. Protein: CASSLSAAGEIGYTF. The genes are TRBV28 and TRBJ1-2, with D maybe TRBD1 (5 bases). The germline V and J ends were trimmed by 1 base and 8 bases, with 17 bases remaining between them. The CDR3 has 15 residues. Per germline, CDR1 MDHEN and CDR2 SYDVKM.

This clonotype has a count of ten or more. This chain connects TRBV28 to TRBJ2-7, with 8 positions matching TRBD1. The CDR3 runs 14 residues. The germline gives CDR1 MDHEN, CDR2 SYDVKM. The V gene end was trimmed by 2 bases and the J gene end by 2 bases; junction bases not matched to a gene: 2. CDR3 DNA: TGTGCCAGCAGTTTAACAGGGGGAGCCTACGAGCAGTACTTC. It yields the protein CASSLTGGAYEQYF.

The genes are TRBV7-2 and TRBJ2-7, with D possibly TRBD2 on 6 matching bases. The CDR3 runs to 15 residues. Trimming removed 1 base from V and 2 bases from J, with 12 bases in between. CDR1 SGHTA and CDR2 FQGNSA come from the germline V gene. CDR3 DNA: TGTGCCAGCAGCTTAGATAGCACTAGCCCCTACGAGCAGTACTTC. Protein product: CASSLDSTSPYEQYF.

This clonotype was recorded many times. The chain uses TRBV20-1 and TRBJ1-3; no clear D gene. Looked up from germline, CDR1 is DFQATT and CDR2 is SNEGSKA (reference sequence). CDR3 length: 15 amino acids. Deletions cut 4 bases from V and 0 bases from J, with 13 bases between. CDR3 coding DNA: TGCAGTGCTACCCCGGGAGGAGTCTCTGGAAACACCATATATTTT. Amino acid sequence: CSATPGGVSGNTIYF.

This clonotype came up a few times. J is TRBJ1-5 and V is TRBV6-1; D gene ambiguous. Per germline, CDR1 MNHNS and CDR2 SASEGT. The V and J ends lost 5 bases and 1 base respectively, with 12 bases between them. The CDR3 extends over 15 amino acids. The CDR3 spells CASSSLPDSNQPQHF. In nucleotides, the CDR3 is TGTGCCAGCAGTTCCCTCCCGGACAGCAATCAGCCCCAGCATTTT.

This sequence joins TRBV12-3 or TRBV12-4 and TRBJ1-2, with D tentatively TRBD1 (5 bases). The CDR3 extends over 14 amino acids. V lost 8 bases and J 4 bases, leaving 17 bases between the germline ends. This CDR3 is CASAAPGRSYGYTF. The CDR3 DNA reads as TGTGCCAGCGCCGCCCCGGGGCGAAGCTATGGCTACACCTTC.

This clonotype was seen ten or more times. The V gene is TRBV20-1, the J gene TRBJ2-1; D call uncertain. Deletions cut 4 bases from V and 3 bases from J, with 10 bases between. The CDR3 extends over 13 amino acids. Germline loops: CDR1 DFQATT, CDR2 SNEGSKA (reference sequence). The chain's CDR3 is CSATGPGYNEQFF. The CDR3 bases are TGCAGTGCTACAGGCCCAGGCTACAATGAGCAGTTCTTC.

This clonotype was recorded at least ten times. The V call is TRBV28, the J call TRBJ2-4; D unclear. The V gene lost 5 bases and the J gene lost 7 bases, with 6 bases spanning the gap. The CDR3 loop spans 11 amino acids. Germline V gene data show CDR1 as MDHEN and CDR2 as SYDVKM. For the CDR3, the DNA is TGTGCCAGCAGTATGGAGAACATTCAGTACTTC. Encoded protein: CASSMENIQYF. The whole variable domain, filled in from reference TRBV28 and TRBJ2-4, reads DVKVTQSSRYLVKRTGEKVFLECVQDMDHENMFWYRQDPGLGLRLIYFSYDVKMKEKGDIPEGYSVSREKKERFSLILESASTNQTSMYLCASSMENIQYFGAGTRLSVL.

This chain connects TRBV3-1 to TRBJ2-2; 14 bases are a match to TRBD2. The CDR3 is 18 residues long. Trimming removed 2 bases from V and 3 bases from J; junction bases left unmatched: 5. In germline, CDR1 is LGHDT, CDR2 YNNKEL (reference sequence). CDR3 coding DNA: TGTGCCAGCAGCCAATCCGGGACTAGCGGGAGACACACCGGGGAGCTGTTTTTT. Translation gives CASSQSGTSGRHTGELFF.

This clonotype came up many times. This sequence joins TRBV29-1 and TRBJ2-7; no firm D call. There are 13 residues in the CDR3. CDR1 is SQVTM, CDR2 ANQGSEA, per germline. Trimming took off 3 bases at V and 5 bases at J, with 14 bases between the two ends. The CDR3 DNA follows: TGCAGCGTTGAGTTTCCAGCCCAGGACGAGCAGTACTTC. Translating gives CSVEFPAQDEQYF.